This T cell receptor (beta chain) was captured in a study of T-cell reconstitution after alpha-beta-depleted transplantation in children. This clonotype was seen a few times. Its antigen is still unknown. After removal of 3 bases from V and 2 bases from J, the junction contained 9 bases not matched to a gene. The V gene's germline CDR1 is SGHKS and CDR2 YYEKEE (reference sequence). This CDR3 region has 16 residues. A library of TCRbeta sequences, prepared with unique molecular identifiers, was generated. TCRdb fed the PCR reads into MiXCR, producing one record per CDR3 protein. The sample includes about 110,000 distinct CDR3 sequences, 5.5% to 7% of them seen just once. Findings and limits, study-wide: Fresh T-cell production supplied most of the T-cell counts and diversity seen one year after transplant. Several hundred rapidly expanded clones from non-depleted graft cells reportedly supplied alpha-beta T cells about two months post-transplant. Certain patients had high TCRbeta diversity at day 60, and it came from recipient T cells and thymic progenitors that survived.

The TCR originated in a male patient aged 2-9 years who had a stem cell transplant for acute lymphoblastic leukemia, so the T cells may come from the graft donor. The chain is built from TRBV5-5 and TRBJ1-2; TRBD1 matches 8 bases. The source was PBMCs, mostly from graft donor cells, collected 360 days after TCRalphabeta/CD19-depleted stem cell transplant. The CDR3 loop reads CASSYSDRETNYGYTF. The CDR3 DNA follows: TGTGCCAGCAGCTACTCGGACAGGGAGACGAACTATGGCTACACCTTC.